The 14 T cell receptor beta chains in this list originate from one sample, sequenced in a study of cytomegalovirus exposure and HLA in healthy donors (dated by TCRdb to 2016 to 2017). The method was the immunoSEQ multiplex PCR assay. A mixture of 60 forward primers for TCR Vbeta segments and 13 reverse primers for TCR Jbeta segments was used in the multiplex PCR. TCRdb limited this immuneACCESS table to in-frame rearrangements with V and J called. A share of clones is missing; checked studies link under half to unresolved V genes, and the rest is unexplained. Per the sample table, the count is approximately 82,000 clones. 1.5% of the sample rests with the top ten. Sequenced sample: PBMCs. The receptors derive from a woman aged 55-70 years in good health and CMV-seronegative.

This chain links TRBV7-2 with TRBJ1-4; D possibly corresponds to TRBD1 (6 bases). CDR1 is SGHTA and CDR2 is FQGNSA in the germline V gene. The CDR3 loop spans 14 amino acids. Trimming left V 0 bases short and J 8 bases short, with 10 bases between. For the CDR3, the DNA is TGTGCCAGCAGCTTAGCCGGACAGTTGGAAAAACTGTTTTTT. It specifies CASSLAGQLEKLFF.

This chain joins TRBV6-5 and TRBJ2-2; no reliable D call. Trimming pared 2 bases from V and 0 bases from J, leaving 10 bases between. This CDR3 comprises 16 residues. Germline CDR1 MNHEY, CDR2 SVGAGI. DNA for the CDR3: TGTGCCAGCAGTTACGGCCACAGTTCGAACACCGGGGAGCTGTTTTTT. This codes for CASSYGHSSNTGELFF.

The chain recombines TRBV2 with TRBJ2-1; D is uncertain. V dropped 6 bases and J dropped 7 bases, with 13 bases sitting between them. Germline CDR1 reads SNHLY; CDR2 reads FYNNEI. The CDR3 runs 13 residues. In nucleotides, the CDR3 is TGTGCCAGCAGGAAACTACCAACGAATGAGCAGTTCTTC. Translated: CASRKLPTNEQFF.

The rearrangement links TRBV5-8 to TRBJ2-2; D not certain. Germline lookup yields CDR1 SGHTS and CDR2 YDEGEE. The length of the CDR3 is 13 residues. V was shortened by 4 bases and J by 5 bases, with 9 bases between the two germline ends. The CDR3 sequence is CASSPTRTGELFF. CDR3 DNA: TGTGCCAGCAGCCCGACAAGGACCGGGGAGCTGTTTTTT.

This chain connects TRBV5-4 to TRBJ1-2, with 8 bases aligning to TRBD1. This CDR3 is built from 13 residues. The junction had 1 base not matched to a gene; V was cut back by 2 bases and J by 4 bases. CDR1 is SGHNT and CDR2 is YYREEE in the germline V gene (reference sequence). CDR3: CASSFDRGYGYTF. The CDR3 DNA reads TGTGCCAGCAGCTTCGACAGGGGCTATGGCTACACCTTC.

The rearrangement links TRBV28 to TRBJ1-5; D might be TRBD1 (6 bases). Germline V CDR1 and CDR2: MDHEN, SYDVKM. The germline V and J ends were trimmed by 9 bases and 4 bases, with 16 bases remaining between them. The CDR3 has 14 residues. CDR3 in amino acids: CASLPGHQNQPQHF. CDR3 bases: TGTGCCAGTCTCCCGGGACACCAAAATCAGCCCCAGCATTTT.

V usage is TRBV7-9 and J usage is TRBJ2-4; 8 nucleotides agree with TRBD2. Germline V gives CDR1 SEHNR, CDR2 FQNEAQ (reference sequence). This CDR3 is 14 amino acids long. Trimming cost V 4 bases and J 8 bases; bases outside gene matches: 7. CDR3 loop: CASSSGRALDIQYF. CDR3 nucleotides: TGTGCCAGCAGCTCCGGGAGGGCCCTCGACATTCAGTACTTC.

The chain links TRBV18 to TRBJ2-1; perhaps TRBD2 as D (5 bases). This CDR3 comprises 16 residues. Germline V gene data show CDR1 as KGHSH and CDR2 as LQKENI. Trimming removed 2 bases at V and 5 bases at J, with 16 bases between. The DNA for the CDR3 is TGTGCCAGCTCACCAAATCCCCTTAGCGCAAACAATGAGCAGTTCTTC. It encodes CASSPNPLSANNEQFF.

The chain is built from TRBV28 and TRBJ2-7; 13 bases map to TRBD2. CDR1 MDHEN and CDR2 SYDVKM come from the germline V gene. V shed 3 bases, J shed 4 bases, and the junction held 3 bases outside the gene matches. This CDR3 is 15 amino acids long. Here the CDR3 DNA reads TGTGCCAGCAGTTTCCAGACTAGCGGGAGGTACGAGCAGTACTTC. Amino acid sequence: CASSFQTSGRYEQYF.

The rearrangement uses TRBV5-1 and TRBJ1-1, with TRBD1 matching over 10 bases. The junction had 10 bases not matched to a gene; V was cut back by 4 bases and J by 4 bases. The length of the CDR3 is 16 residues. From germline, CDR1 is SGHRS and CDR2 YFSETQ. The CDR3 DNA reads as TGCGCCAGCAGCGGAGGGACAGGGGTGGGCGGCACTGAAGCTTTCTTT. Protein sequence: CASSGGTGVGGTEAFF.

About this clone itself: The junction shows a germline mismatch at one end, possibly a read error. The rearrangement joins TRBV5-4 to TRBJ1-2, with TRBD1 matching over 9 bases. The CDR3 spans 14 residues. Germline V gives CDR1 SGHNT, CDR2 YYREEE (reference sequence). The CDR3 sequence is CASTRTGVNNGYTF. The DNA for the CDR3 is TGTGCCAGCACCCGGACAGGGGTTAACAATGGCTACACCTTC.

A note on this clone: This sample includes further DNA sequences coding for the same CDR3. CDR3 sequence reads: CASSPLRGQGDYGYTF. CDR3 in DNA: TGTGCCAGCTCACCCCTGAGAGGACAGGGGGACTATGGCTACACCTTC. V gene TRBV18 combines with J gene TRBJ1-2, with TRBD1 matching 10 bases. This CDR3 is built from 16 residues. V lost 3 bases to trimming and J lost 3 bases; unmatched junction nucleotides: 7. CDR1 is KGHSH and CDR2 is LQKENI in the germline V gene.

The chain joins TRBV4-2 to TRBJ1-2, with TRBD1 matching 10 bases. The germline gives CDR1 LGHNA, CDR2 YNFKEQ. The CDR3 consists of 16 residues. V lost 1 base to trimming and J lost 4 bases; unmatched junction nucleotides: 6. The CDR3 protein is CASSQALGDRGYGYTF. The CDR3 DNA is TGTGCCAGCAGCCAAGCACTGGGGGACAGGGGCTATGGCTACACCTTC.

This chain uses TRBV4-2 with TRBJ2-5; unclear D gene. Germline CDR1 LGHNA, CDR2 YNFKEQ. V gave up 1 base and J gave up 3 bases, with 9 bases separating them. The CDR3 runs to 14 residues. The CDR3 spells CASSQAGGKETQYF. The CDR3 coding sequence is TGTGCCAGCAGCCAAGCCGGCGGTAAAGAGACCCAGTACTTC.